Below are 8 T cell receptor beta chains sequenced from a single sample in a study of blood T cell repertoires in COVID-19. This table comes from immunoSEQ multiplex PCR, and its TCRdb copy is limited to in-frame clones, with some not included. The table records about 300,000 clones, 84% of them present only once. The specimen was peripheral blood. The receptors come from a human donor with COVID-19, enrolled during active disease. The donor label of this sample is uncertain.

This clone was recorded a few times. Here the CDR3 DNA reads TGTGCCAGCAGCTTAGAAGGGGTCGGGGCGGGAGGTAATGAGCAGTTCTTC. It encodes CASSLEGVGAGGNEQFF. V gene TRBV7-2 combines with J gene TRBJ2-1; 8 positions agree with TRBD2. V shed 1 base and J 7 bases; nucleotides not matched to a gene: 12. Germline assignment: CDR1 SGHTA and CDR2 FQGNSA. The CDR3 consists of 17 residues.

This chain uses TRBV4-3 with TRBJ1-6, with D uncertain. CDR1 and CDR2 (germline): LGHNA, YSLEER. The ends were cut back, 2 bases at V and 10 bases at J, with 9 bases in the middle. The CDR3 loop spans 13 amino acids. CDR3 DNA: TGCGCCAGCAGCCAATGGGGAGGATCACCCCTCCACTTT. The encoded protein is CASSQWGGSPLHF.

The V and J genes are TRBV6-5 and TRBJ1-5, with D perhaps TRBD1 (5 bases). V was clipped by 7 bases and J by 1 base, with 14 bases between them. CDR1 is MNHEY and CDR2 is SVGAGI in the germline V gene. The CDR3 totals 15 residues. CDR3 nucleotides: TGTGCCAGCAAGGAAGGGGTCTGGAGCAATCAGCCCCAGCATTTT. Translating gives CASKEGVWSNQPQHF.

The chain uses TRBV19 and TRBJ2-1; TRBD2 is a possible D gene (6 bases). The CDR3 extends over 14 amino acids. Trimming shortened V by 5 bases and J by 10 bases, and 18 bases separated the two germline ends. Germline V gives CDR1 LNHDA, CDR2 SQIVND (reference sequence). The CDR3 sequence: CASSSGLANAEQFF. As DNA, the CDR3 is TGTGCCAGTAGTTCGGGACTCGCAAACGCCGAGCAGTTCTTC.

CDR3 sequence (DNA): TGTGCCACCAGCAGAGGTCCCAAAAATGATACGCAGTATTTT. Translating gives CATSRGPKNDTQYF. J is TRBJ2-3 and V is TRBV15; D unclear. CDR1 is LNHNV, CDR2 YYDKDF, per germline (reference sequence). This CDR3 comprises 14 residues. Trimming stripped 1 base from V and 6 bases from J, with 11 bases between.

The chain carries TRBV3-1 (or the pseudogene TRBV3-2) and TRBJ1-2, with D hard to call. V lost 0 bases and J 5 bases, leaving 13 bases between the germline ends. This CDR3 region has 15 residues. Germline CDR1 LGHDT, CDR2 YNNKEL (reference sequence). The CDR3 sequence: CASSQDLGRFYGYTF. The CDR3 coding sequence is TGTGCCAGCAGCCAAGATCTTGGGAGATTTTATGGCTACACCTTC.

The chain links TRBV6-1 to TRBJ1-1, with 11 nucleotides matching TRBD1. Germline CDR1 MNHNS, CDR2 SASEGT. The CDR3 runs to 15 residues. Losses at the gene ends were 1 base for V and 4 bases for J; bases not matched to a gene: 2. In DNA, the CDR3 is TGTGCCAGCAGTGAAGTCGGGACAGGGGGCACTGAAGCTTTCTTT. It encodes CASSEVGTGGTEAFF.

This sequence joins TRBV6-6 and TRBJ1-5; D not certain. The CDR3 spans 15 residues. V was shortened by 4 bases and J by 1 base, with 11 bases between the two germline ends. Germline values: CDR1 MNHNY, CDR2 SVGAGI (reference sequence). The CDR3 spells CASSWSGGSNQPQHF. The CDR3 DNA reads TGTGCCAGCAGTTGGTCAGGAGGGAGCAATCAGCCCCAGCATTTT.